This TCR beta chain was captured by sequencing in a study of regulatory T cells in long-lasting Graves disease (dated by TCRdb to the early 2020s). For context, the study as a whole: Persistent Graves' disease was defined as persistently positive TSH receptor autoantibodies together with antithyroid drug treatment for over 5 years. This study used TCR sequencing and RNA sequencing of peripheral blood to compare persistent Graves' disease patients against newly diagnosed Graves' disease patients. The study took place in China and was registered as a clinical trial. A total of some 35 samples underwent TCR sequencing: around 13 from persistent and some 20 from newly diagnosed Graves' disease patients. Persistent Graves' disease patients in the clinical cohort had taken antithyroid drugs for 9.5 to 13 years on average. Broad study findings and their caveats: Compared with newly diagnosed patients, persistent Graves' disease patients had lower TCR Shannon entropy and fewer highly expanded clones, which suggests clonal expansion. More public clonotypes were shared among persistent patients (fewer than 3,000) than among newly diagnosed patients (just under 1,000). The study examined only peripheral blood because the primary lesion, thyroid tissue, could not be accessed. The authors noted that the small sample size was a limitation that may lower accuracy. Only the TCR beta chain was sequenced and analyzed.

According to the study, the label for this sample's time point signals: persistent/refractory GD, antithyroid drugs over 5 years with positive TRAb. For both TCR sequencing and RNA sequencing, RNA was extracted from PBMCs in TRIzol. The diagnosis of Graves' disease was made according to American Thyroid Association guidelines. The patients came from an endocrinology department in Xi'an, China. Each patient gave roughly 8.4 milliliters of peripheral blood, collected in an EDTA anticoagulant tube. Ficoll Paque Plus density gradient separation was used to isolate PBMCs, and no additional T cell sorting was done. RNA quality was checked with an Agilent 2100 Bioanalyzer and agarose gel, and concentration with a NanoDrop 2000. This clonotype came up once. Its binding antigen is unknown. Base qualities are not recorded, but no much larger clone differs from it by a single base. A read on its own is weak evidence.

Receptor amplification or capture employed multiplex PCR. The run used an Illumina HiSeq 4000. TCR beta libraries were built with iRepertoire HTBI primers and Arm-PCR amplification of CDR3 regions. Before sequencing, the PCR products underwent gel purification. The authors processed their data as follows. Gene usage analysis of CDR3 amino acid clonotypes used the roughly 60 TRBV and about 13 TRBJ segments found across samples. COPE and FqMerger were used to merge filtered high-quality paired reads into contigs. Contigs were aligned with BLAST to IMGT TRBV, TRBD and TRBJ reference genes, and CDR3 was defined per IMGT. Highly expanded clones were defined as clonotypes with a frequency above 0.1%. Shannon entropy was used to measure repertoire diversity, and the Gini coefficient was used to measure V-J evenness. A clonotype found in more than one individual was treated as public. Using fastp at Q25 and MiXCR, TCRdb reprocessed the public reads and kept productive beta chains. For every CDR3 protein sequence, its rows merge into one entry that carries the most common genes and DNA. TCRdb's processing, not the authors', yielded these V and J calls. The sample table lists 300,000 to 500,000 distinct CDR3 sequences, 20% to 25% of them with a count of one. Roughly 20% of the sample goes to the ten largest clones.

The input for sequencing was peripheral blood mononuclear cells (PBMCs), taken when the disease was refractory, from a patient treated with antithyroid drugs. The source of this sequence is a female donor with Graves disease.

The sequenced DNA: TGCGCCAGCAGACCTGGACTAGCGGGAGCCAAAAACATTCAGTACTTC. This gives the protein CASRPGLAGAKNIQYF. Rearrangement joined TRBV5-1 to TRBJ2-4; 11 of the junction bases match TRBD2. The germline V end is reduced by 5 bases and the J end by 0 bases; junction bases left unmatched: 4. For CDR1 and CDR2, the germline V gene lists SGHRS and YFSETQ. The CDR3 covers 16 residues, taking in both the cysteine and the phenylalanine. The retained sequence is limited to the CDR3, 48 bases, with the frame set at the first base.